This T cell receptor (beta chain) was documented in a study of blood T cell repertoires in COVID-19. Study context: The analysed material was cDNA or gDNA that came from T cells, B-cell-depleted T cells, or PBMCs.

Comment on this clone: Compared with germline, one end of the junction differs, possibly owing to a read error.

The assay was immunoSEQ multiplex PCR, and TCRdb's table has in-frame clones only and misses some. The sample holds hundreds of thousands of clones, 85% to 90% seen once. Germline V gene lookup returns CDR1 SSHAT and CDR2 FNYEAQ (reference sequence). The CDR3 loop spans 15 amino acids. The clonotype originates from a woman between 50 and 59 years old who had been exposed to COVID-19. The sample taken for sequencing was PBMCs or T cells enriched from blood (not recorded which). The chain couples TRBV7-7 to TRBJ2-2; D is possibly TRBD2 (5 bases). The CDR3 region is CASSLATTNTGELFF. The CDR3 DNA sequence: TGTGCTAGCAGCTTAGCGACTACGAACACCGGGGAGCTGTTTTTT.